A single sample gave rise to the 18 T cell receptor beta chains below, sequenced in a study of blood T cell repertoires in COVID-19. Repertoires were generated with immunoSEQ multiplex PCR, while TCRdb's copy carries only in-frame clones and drops some. The data show under 200,000 clones, just under 90% seen once. The material sequenced was peripheral blood. These receptors originate from a man younger than 30 with active or convalescent COVID-19.

The chain employs TRBV6-5 and TRBJ1-1, with a tentative D call TRBD1 (6 bases). Germline V gene lookup returns CDR1 MNHEY and CDR2 SVGAGI. The CDR3 totals 15 residues. V shed 2 bases and J shed 1 base, with 11 bases lying between them. For the CDR3, the DNA is TGTGCCAGCAGTTACCAGGCGGACAGGAACACTGAAGCTTTCTTT. Its protein is CASSYQADRNTEAFF.

The DNA for the CDR3 is TGTGCCAGCAGCCAAGATCCCGGGGGGACGGACACTGAAGCTTTCTTT. This gives the protein CASSQDPGGTDTEAFF. This chain uses TRBV3-1 (or the pseudogene TRBV3-2) with TRBJ1-1; D perhaps matches TRBD1 (5 bases). The V gene lost 0 bases and the J gene lost 3 bases, with 14 bases spanning the gap. Germline lookup yields CDR1 LGHDT and CDR2 YNNKEL (reference sequence). This CDR3 is built from 16 residues.

This clone was counted only a few times. The CDR3: CASSFTGGAYEQYV. The CDR3 DNA follows: TGCGCCAGCAGCTTCACAGGGGGTGCCTACGAGCAGTACGTC. This chain links TRBV5-1 with TRBJ2-7; 8 nucleotides match TRBD1. The V and J ends lost 2 bases and 2 bases, in that order; junction bases with no gene match: 3. The CDR3 consists of 14 residues. Germline assignment: CDR1 SGHRS and CDR2 YFSETQ.

The chain joins TRBV7-2 to TRBJ2-7, with TRBD2 as a possible D gene (6 bases). This CDR3 is 15 amino acids long. Germline-derived CDR1 and CDR2 are SGHTA and FQGNSA. Trimming left V 2 bases short and J 0 bases short, with 11 bases between. This CDR3 is CASSLLVGGSYEQYF. As DNA, the CDR3 is TGTGCCAGCAGCTTATTGGTGGGAGGCTCCTACGAGCAGTACTTC.

CDR3 amino acids: CASSPTLAAGGYEQYF. CDR3 bases: TGTGCCAGCTCACCGACCTTGGCAGCGGGAGGCTACGAGCAGTACTTC. The chain recombines TRBV18 with TRBJ2-7, with 9 bases fitting TRBD2. V shed 3 bases and J 3 bases; nucleotides not matched to a gene: 9. The CDR3 covers 16 residues. Germline CDR1 reads KGHSH; CDR2 reads LQKENI.

V is TRBV11-2 and J is TRBJ1-4; 11 nucleotides align to TRBD1. After removal of 3 bases from V and 8 bases from J, the junction contained 8 bases not matched to a gene. The CDR3 is 16 residues long. The germline CDR1 and CDR2 sequences are SGHAT and FQNNGV. The CDR3 DNA reads as TGTGCCAGCAGCTTTCTACCGGGACAGGGGGAGGAAAAACTGTTTTTT. This translates into CASSFLPGQGEEKLFF.

The J gene is TRBJ2-1, the V gene TRBV2; 7 nucleotides match TRBD2. Germline CDR1 reads SNHLY; CDR2 reads FYNNEI. The CDR3 is 15 residues long. J gave up 4 bases and V 1 base, and 4 bases lay outside the gene matches. Here the CDR3 reads CASSEELAGYNEQFF. The CDR3 bases are TGTGCCAGCAGTGAAGAGTTAGCGGGTTACAATGAGCAGTTCTTC.

In nucleotides, the CDR3 is TGTGCCACCAGTGATACAGGGGTGCGGGGCTACACCTTC. Translating it yields CATSDTGVRGYTF. This chain uses TRBV24-1 with TRBJ1-2; 7 nucleotides align to TRBD1. The V segment lost 3 bases and the J segment 8 bases; nucleotides outside the gene matches: 5. The V gene's germline CDR1 is KGHDR and CDR2 SFDVKD. The CDR3 extends over 13 amino acids.

Only one count was recorded for this clone. The chain has TRBV27 and TRBJ2-1, with D perhaps matching TRBD1 (6 bases). The CDR3 is made up of 18 amino acids. Per germline, CDR1 MNHEY and CDR2 SMNVEV (reference sequence). The ends were cut back, 0 bases at V and 7 bases at J, with 22 bases in the middle. The CDR3 spells CASSLSPPRQVDLNEQFF. The CDR3 bases are TGTGCCAGCAGTTTATCGCCCCCCCGACAGGTAGATCTTAATGAGCAGTTCTTC.

This chain uses TRBV7-9 with TRBJ1-6; 8 bases are shared with TRBD1. This CDR3 spans 15 amino acids. J lost 8 bases, V lost 0 bases, and 3 bases had no gene match. Germline values: CDR1 SEHNR, CDR2 FQNEAQ (reference sequence). In DNA, the CDR3 is TGTGCCAGCAGCTTAGCCAGGGGGCTGGATTCACCCCTCCACTTT. Translation: CASSLARGLDSPLHF.

The chain links TRBV27 to TRBJ1-1, with a tentative D call TRBD1 (5 bases). Germline V gene lookup returns CDR1 MNHEY and CDR2 SMNVEV (reference sequence). The CDR3 has 15 residues. The ends were cut back, 5 bases at V and 0 bases at J, with 13 bases in the middle. CDR3 DNA: TGTGCCAGCAGTCTTACGGGGGGTGTGAACACTGAAGCTTTCTTT. As protein: CASSLTGGVNTEAFF.

This clone was seen only once. The chain is built from TRBV5-1 and TRBJ1-6, with a weak D call TRBD1 (6 bases). The CDR3 loop spans 12 amino acids. The germline gives CDR1 SGHRS, CDR2 YFSETQ. V gave up 4 bases and J gave up 10 bases, with 9 bases separating them. The CDR3 sequence: CASSPTGSPLHF. CDR3 nucleotides: TGCGCCAGCAGCCCCACAGGGTCACCCCTCCACTTT. Supplemented by reference TRBV5-1 and TRBJ1-6, the full variable domain reads KAGVTQTPRYLIKTRGQQVTLSCSPISGHRSVSWYQQTPGQGLQFLFEYFSETQRNKGNFPGRFSGRQFSNSRSEMNVSTLELGDSALYLCASSPTGSPLHFGNGTRLTVT.

This chain connects TRBV28 to TRBJ1-1; D may be TRBD1 (6 bases). V gave up 7 bases and J gave up 0 bases, with 12 bases separating them. The CDR3 contains 14 residues. Germline CDR1 MDHEN, CDR2 SYDVKM. This CDR3 is CASTPAGVNTEAFF. For the CDR3, the DNA is TGTGCCAGCACCCCAGCAGGGGTGAACACTGAAGCTTTCTTT.

This clone was picked up one time. The rearrangement joins TRBV11-3 to TRBJ2-5; 10 bases align to TRBD2. J lost 1 base, V lost 1 base, and 3 bases had no gene match. Germline V gene sequence: CDR1 SGHNT, CDR2 YENEEA. The CDR3 is 16 amino acids. CDR3 in amino acids: CASSLGGLASQETQYF. The CDR3 nucleotides are TGTGCCAGCAGCTTAGGGGGACTAGCGAGCCAAGAGACCCAGTACTTC.

The V call is TRBV15, the J call TRBJ1-5; 11 bases map to TRBD1. The V gene's germline CDR1 is LNHNV and CDR2 YYDKDF (reference sequence). V trimming: 0 bases; J trimming: 6 bases; junction bases outside the gene matches: 4. CDR3 size: 16 residues. CDR3 loop: CATSRERTGGSQPQHF. DNA for the CDR3: TGTGCCACCAGCAGAGAAAGGACAGGGGGCAGTCAGCCCCAGCATTTT.

The chain couples TRBV7-9 to TRBJ2-7; D unresolved. This CDR3 comprises 13 residues. With 5 bases removed from V and 6 bases from J, the gap between germline ends came to 14 bases. Germline assignment: CDR1 SEHNR and CDR2 FQNEAQ (reference sequence). As DNA, the CDR3 is TGTGCCAGCAGCCCCCCTTTGAGTCGCGAGCAGTACGTC. It codes for CASSPPLSREQYV.

The chain recombines TRBV5-1 with TRBJ2-1, with a tentative D call TRBD2 (6 bases). The CDR3 is made up of 14 amino acids. Germline values: CDR1 SGHRS, CDR2 YFSETQ. V lost 7 bases, J lost 2 bases, and 13 bases lay in between. CDR3 amino acids: CASRWGGTYNEQFF. The CDR3 DNA is TGCGCCAGCCGCTGGGGAGGAACCTACAATGAGCAGTTCTTC. The complete variable domain, with remaining parts taken from reference TRBV5-1 and TRBJ2-1, reads KAGVTQTPRYLIKTRGQQVTLSCSPISGHRSVSWYQQTPGQGLQFLFEYFSETQRNKGNFPGRFSGRQFSNSRSEMNVSTLELGDSALYLCASRWGGTYNEQFFGPGTRLTVL.

The chain is built from TRBV3-1 (or the pseudogene TRBV3-2) and TRBJ1-2; no clear D. Germline V gives CDR1 LGHDT, CDR2 YNNKEL (reference sequence). V shed 8 bases and J shed 3 bases, with 10 bases lying between them. CDR3 size: 12 residues. The DNA for the CDR3 is TGTGCCAGCGTGAGGGCTGACTATGGCTACACCTTC. Its translation is CASVRADYGYTF.